The table lists the clone carrying this T cell receptor beta chain with many counts. These data are taken from a study of blood T cell repertoires in COVID-19. This CDR3 region has 15 residues. CDR1 is SGHDN and CDR2 is FVKESK in the germline V gene. The trim removed 3 bases at V and 5 bases at J, leaving 5 bases unmatched. Data came from immunoSEQ multiplex PCR; TCRdb stores just in-frame clones and leaves some out. The repertoire holds around 120,000 clones, with more than 90% as singletons. This chain joins TRBV14 and TRBJ2-7; 12 nucleotides agree with TRBD2. This TCR was sampled from a man aged 55-75 years with COVID-19, enrolled during active disease. The material sequenced was peripheral blood. The CDR3: CASSHSSGRAHEQYF. In DNA, the CDR3 is TGTGCCAGCAGCCATTCTAGCGGGAGGGCTCACGAGCAGTACTTC.